This T cell receptor (beta chain) was documented in a study of vaccination and CD4 T cells after COVID-19. The overall study: No peptide, an HIV-1 Nef pool, or a CEFX pool was what each control culture received.

CDR1 and CDR2 (germline): MNHEY, SVGEGT. CDR3 length equals 11 residues. Trimming pared 4 bases from V and 9 bases from J, leaving 8 bases between. Cultured CD4+ T cell DNA underwent sequencing with the Oncomine TCR Beta short-read assay. Investigators isolated genomic DNA from cultured CD4+ T cells. TCRdb reanalysed the PCR reads using MiXCR and keeps one entry per CDR3 protein. Of about 7,800 distinct CDR3 sequences listed, approximately 41% are singletons. The sample's treatment: approximately 9-day PBMC culture with coronavirus spike peptide pools or control peptides (ViraFEST assay). CD4+ T cells that came from the unexposed donor were collected before the COVID-19 pandemic (2011-2018). Peptide pools at 10 ug/ml and IL-2 at around 10 IU/ml were added to cultures of some 1.9 million PBMCs per well. Where cell yield allowed, unexposed-donor CD4+ T cells were probed with SARS-CoV-2 S/N and four cold-coronavirus spikes.

As regards this clonotype: Its antigen is not identified.

The sequenced sample was CD4+ T cells from blood, cultured in vitro. The chain links TRBV6-2 or TRBV6-3 to TRBJ2-3; D uncertain. This receptor was identified in a human donor in good health. The DNA of the CDR3 is TGTGCCAGCAGTTGGGCTGAAACGCAGTATTTT. Translating it yields CASSWAETQYF.